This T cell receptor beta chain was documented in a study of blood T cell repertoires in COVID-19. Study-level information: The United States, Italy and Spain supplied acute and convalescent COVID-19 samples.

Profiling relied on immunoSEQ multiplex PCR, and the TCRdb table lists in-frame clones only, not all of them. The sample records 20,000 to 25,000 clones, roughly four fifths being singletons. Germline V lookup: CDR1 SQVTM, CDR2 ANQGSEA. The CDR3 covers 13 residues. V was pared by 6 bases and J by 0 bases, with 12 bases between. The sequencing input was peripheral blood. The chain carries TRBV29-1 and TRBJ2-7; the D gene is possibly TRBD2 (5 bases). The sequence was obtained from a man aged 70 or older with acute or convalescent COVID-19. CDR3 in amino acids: CSVTRRSSYEQYF. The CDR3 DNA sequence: TGCAGCGTGACCAGGAGGAGCTCCTACGAGCAGTACTTC.